This T cell receptor beta chain was obtained from a study of OX40 agonist ivuxolimab in advanced cancers. Study overall: Three partial responders included one hepatocellular carcinoma patient and two cutaneous melanoma patients. Study-wide findings and caveats: Average numbers of expanded clones were greater in CD8+ T cells than in CD4+.

Regarding this clone: Antigen unknown.

Method: immunoSEQ multiplex PCR; TCRdb's copy keeps in-frame clones and lacks some. The data show roughly 81,000 clones, 80% to 90% seen once. CDR1 and CDR2 (germline): SGHTA, FQGNSA. Trimming took off 6 bases at V and 1 base at J, with 10 bases between the two ends. This CDR3 comprises 13 residues. Excluded were patients having autoimmune disease history or systemic immunosuppression. Blood samples were obtained at baseline, cycle 4 day 1, and cycle 7 day 1. This material consisted of CD4+ or CD8+ T cells sorted from blood, taken in a trial of the OX40 agonist ivuxolimab. J is TRBJ2-7 and V is TRBV7-2; the D call may be TRBD1 or TRBD2 (5 bases each). The source of this sequence is an adult with an advanced solid tumor such as melanoma, head and neck, liver or kidney cancer. DNA of the CDR3: TGTGCCAGCAGACCGGGACGATCCTACGAGCAGTACTTC. Protein sequence: CASRPGRSYEQYF.